This passage covers 22 T cell receptor beta chains from one sample sequenced in a study of graft-versus-host responses after intestinal transplantation. Assay: immunoSEQ multiplex PCR; the TCRdb copy retains only in-frame clones and omits some. The sample contains over 80,000 clones, 91% of which appear only once. Antigen specificity for these receptors is unknown. Material: unstimulated CD4+ T cells sorted from spleen or lymph node cells, obtained before transplant. The receptors come from a human donor who was the organ donor for an intestinal transplant.

The chain is built from TRBV7-3 and TRBJ2-1, with D possibly matching TRBD2 (7 bases). The CDR3 has 16 residues. Germline lookup yields CDR1 SGHTA and CDR2 FQGTGA. V lost 2 bases to trimming and J lost 0 bases, with 11 bases between them. The CDR3: CASSLVGGPSYNEQFF. CDR3 DNA sequence: TGTGCCAGCAGCTTAGTCGGGGGGCCCTCCTACAATGAGCAGTTCTTC.

This chain connects TRBV4-1 to TRBJ2-5; D ambiguous. Trimming cost V 6 bases and J 4 bases, with 12 bases left between them. The CDR3 consists of 13 residues. In germline, CDR1 is MGHRA, CDR2 YSYEKL. In nucleotides, the CDR3 is TGCGCCAGCAGTCTTACCATAGTAGAGACCCAGTACTTC. Protein product: CASSLTIVETQYF.

The chain carries TRBV4-2 and TRBJ2-3; tentatively, D is TRBD2 (6 bases). CDR3 length equals 16 residues. Germline V gene data show CDR1 as LGHNA and CDR2 as YNFKEQ. V was clipped by 0 bases and J by 2 bases, with 12 bases between them. CDR3 residues: CASSQDLDYPTDTQYF. As DNA, the CDR3 is TGTGCCAGCAGCCAAGATTTGGACTACCCCACAGATACGCAGTATTTT.

This sequence joins TRBV5-1 and TRBJ2-3, with D tentatively TRBD1 (6 bases). V was cut by 0 bases and J by 9 bases, with 11 bases left in between. There are 13 residues in the CDR3. Germline CDR1 and CDR2: SGHRS and YFSETQ. The chain's CDR3 is CASSLAGADTQYF. CDR3 bases: TGCGCCAGCAGCTTGGCAGGGGCCGACACGCAGTATTTT.

The chain uses TRBV5-1 and TRBJ1-6; 7 positions match TRBD1. CDR1 and CDR2 (germline): SGHRS, YFSETQ. With V trimmed by 3 bases and J by 8 bases, 11 bases remained unmatched. The CDR3 is 16 amino acids. The CDR3 coding sequence is TGCGCCAGCAGCTCCCAAATACAGGGGTGGGATTCACCCCTCCACTTT. This encodes CASSSQIQGWDSPLHF.

About this clone: This sample also contains other DNA sequences that code for the same CDR3. The chain recombines TRBV6-5 with TRBJ1-6; TRBD1 matches at 10 bases. This CDR3 spans 15 amino acids. Germline values: CDR1 MNHEY, CDR2 SVGAGI. J lost 7 bases, V lost 0 bases, and 0 bases had no gene match. CDR3 coding DNA: TGTGCCAGCAGTTACTCGGGACAGGGGAATTCACCCCTCCACTTT. Encoded protein: CASSYSGQGNSPLHF.

The chain combines TRBV18 with TRBJ2-3, with 7 positions matching TRBD2. Germline CDR1 is KGHSH and CDR2 is LQKENI. CDR3 length: 14 amino acids. V gave up 6 bases and J gave up 1 base; unmatched junction bases: 4. In DNA, the CDR3 is TGTGCCAGCTCGCTGGGGGGGGGCACAGATACGCAGTATTTT. Amino acids: CASSLGGGTDTQYF.

The chain is built from TRBV9 and TRBJ2-1; TRBD1 is a possible D gene (5 bases). Trimming cost V 0 bases and J 2 bases, with 12 bases left between them. This CDR3 contains 16 residues. Looked up from germline, CDR1 is SGDLS and CDR2 is YYNGEE. The DNA of the CDR3 is TGTGCCAGCAGCGTAGTGGCACAGGCCGCCTACAATGAGCAGTTCTTC. Its translation is CASSVVAQAAYNEQFF.

V is TRBV19 and J is TRBJ1-1; 9 nucleotides line up with TRBD1. The CDR3 contains 14 residues. Germline V gene sequence: CDR1 LNHDA, CDR2 SQIVND (reference sequence). V shed 3 bases and J 4 bases; nucleotides not matched to a gene: 3. Here the CDR3 DNA reads TGTGCCAGTAGTATCGCGACAGGGGGCACTGAAGCTTTCTTT. Amino acid sequence: CASSIATGGTEAFF.

V and J are TRBV5-4 and TRBJ2-1; TRBD2 aligns across 7 bases. CDR1 is SGHNT, CDR2 YYREEE, per germline (reference sequence). The CDR3 is 15 residues long. With V trimmed by 0 bases and J by 4 bases, 4 bases remained unmatched. The CDR3 DNA sequence: TGTGCCAGCAGCTTGGCGAGCGGGGTTTACAATGAGCAGTTCTTC. Residues: CASSLASGVYNEQFF.

The J gene is TRBJ2-7, the V gene TRBV4-2; maybe TRBD1 (6 bases). Looked up from germline, CDR1 is LGHNA and CDR2 is YNFKEQ. The CDR3 covers 17 residues. With 4 bases removed from V and 5 bases from J, the gap between germline ends came to 24 bases. The CDR3 spells CASSPAGVGALDNEQYF. Here the CDR3 DNA reads TGTGCCAGCAGCCCTGCCGGTGTGGGGGCGCTGGACAACGAGCAGTACTTC.

V usage is TRBV7-2 and J usage is TRBJ2-3, with 8 bases identical to TRBD2. Germline values: CDR1 SGHTA, CDR2 FQGNSA. The CDR3 runs 17 residues. V was clipped by 0 bases and J by 1 base; unmatched bases: 6. For the CDR3, the DNA is TGTGCCAGCAGCTTAGCGGGACTAGTGAGCGGCACAGATACGCAGTATTTT. Residues: CASSLAGLVSGTDTQYF.

The rearrangement joins TRBV5-4 to TRBJ2-7; D is possibly TRBD2 (5 bases). This CDR3 has 16 amino acids. CDR1 and CDR2 (germline): SGHNT, YYREEE (reference sequence). V was pared by 0 bases and J by 5 bases, with 18 bases between. The CDR3 is CASSLAGRRKDHEQYF. The CDR3 nucleotides are TGTGCCAGCAGCTTGGCGGGCAGGAGGAAAGATCACGAGCAGTACTTC.

This clone appeared a single time. This chain links TRBV4-2 with TRBJ1-2; TRBD1 is a possible D gene (6 bases). Germline CDR1 and CDR2: LGHNA and YNFKEQ. Deletions cut 0 bases from V and 6 bases from J, with 17 bases between. The CDR3 extends over 16 amino acids. The CDR3 loop reads CASSQDSGALSHGYTF. The CDR3 DNA reads TGTGCCAGCAGCCAAGACTCAGGGGCCCTTTCTCATGGCTACACCTTC.

This clone was picked up a small number of times. J is TRBJ2-7 and V is TRBV12-5; TRBD1 aligns across 8 bases. After removal of 1 base from V and 4 bases from J, the junction contained 6 bases not matched to a gene. This CDR3 has 15 residues. Germline values: CDR1 LGHNT, CDR2 FRNRAP. The CDR3 sequence is CASGLARDRLYEQYF. The CDR3 coding sequence is TGTGCTAGTGGTTTGGCCCGGGACAGGTTGTACGAGCAGTACTTC.

V gene TRBV28 combines with J gene TRBJ1-2; D ambiguous. The CDR3 is made up of 12 amino acids. The ends were cut back, 4 bases at V and 4 bases at J, with 7 bases in the middle. Germline assignment: CDR1 MDHEN and CDR2 SYDVKM. CDR3 region: CASSSEVYGYTF. In nucleotides, the CDR3 is TGTGCCAGCAGTTCCGAGGTCTATGGCTACACCTTC.

This rearrangement joins TRBV7-2 to TRBJ2-2; TRBD2 agrees at 7 bases. Germline trimming cut 6 bases from V and 1 base from J; bases unmatched to any gene: 5. Germline V gives CDR1 SGHTA, CDR2 FQGNSA. This CDR3 region has 15 residues. CDR3 protein: CASRPPGGNTGELFF. CDR3 nucleotide sequence: TGTGCCAGCAGACCGCCGGGGGGGAACACCGGGGAGCTGTTTTTT.

CDR3 in amino acids: CSGQRHEQFF. CDR3 in DNA: TGCAGTGGACAGCGCCATGAGCAGTTCTTC. The V and J genes are TRBV20-1 and TRBJ2-1; TRBD1 might be the D (5 bases). This CDR3 region has 10 residues. V was trimmed by 7 bases and J by 8 bases, leaving 9 bases between them. Germline assignment: CDR1 DFQATT and CDR2 SNEGSKA (reference sequence).

The rearrangement joins TRBV7-2 to TRBJ2-7; 10 bases are a match to TRBD2. CDR3 length: 15 residues. V was clipped by 2 bases and J by 2 bases; unmatched bases: 3. Looked up from germline, CDR1 is SGHTA and CDR2 is FQGNSA. The chain's CDR3 is CASSLRTSGPYEQYF. CDR3 nucleotide sequence: TGTGCCAGCAGCTTACGGACTAGCGGCCCCTACGAGCAGTACTTC.

The rearrangement joins TRBV7-3 to TRBJ2-7, with D possibly being TRBD1 (6 bases). The CDR3 sequence is 14 residues long. Deletions cut 5 bases from V and 7 bases from J, with 18 bases between. CDR1 and CDR2 from the germline V gene are SGHTA and FQGTGA. CDR3 residues: CASSADSLTEEQYF. CDR3 nucleotide sequence: TGTGCCAGCAGCGCGGACAGCCTCACGGAGGAGCAGTACTTC. Together with reference TRBV7-3 and TRBJ2-7, the CDR3 gives the full variable domain: GAGVSQTPSNKVTEKGKYVELRCDPISGHTALYWYRQSLGQGPEFLIYFQGTGAADDSGLPNDRFFAVRPEGSVSTLKIQRTERGDSAVYLCASSADSLTEEQYFGPGTRLTVT.

The rearrangement uses TRBV19 and TRBJ2-4, with 8 bases fitting TRBD1. Germline V gives CDR1 LNHDA, CDR2 SQIVND (reference sequence). The CDR3 runs to 15 residues. Losses at the gene ends were 3 bases for V and 8 bases for J; bases not matched to a gene: 9. This CDR3 reads CASSMRTGFTDIQYF. The CDR3 bases are TGTGCCAGTAGTATGCGGACAGGGTTTACTGACATTCAGTACTTC.

The V call is TRBV5-1, the J call TRBJ2-6; D not resolved. V lost 6 bases, J lost 1 base, and 5 bases lay in between. CDR3 size: 13 residues. Germline values: CDR1 SGHRS, CDR2 YFSETQ. DNA of the CDR3: TGCGCCAGCACCTATTCTGGGGCCAACGTCCTGACTTTC. It yields the protein CASTYSGANVLTF.